Presented here are 21 T cell receptor beta chains from one specimen sequenced in a study of T-cell reconstitution after alpha-beta-depleted transplantation in children. A library of TCRbeta sequences, prepared with unique molecular identifiers, was generated. Each CDR3 protein gets one entry after TCRdb re-called the PCR reads with MiXCR. Among hundreds of thousands of distinct CDR3 sequences, around 14% were seen once, and the ten largest hold around 0.79%. The specimen comprised PBMCs, sampled before TCRalphabeta/CD19-depleted stem cell transplant. These receptors were obtained from a girl aged 2-10 years with congenital amegakaryocytic thrombocytopenia, due to receive a stem cell transplant.

This clonotype turned up a few times. The V gene is TRBV5-1, the J gene TRBJ2-4, with D perhaps assigned TRBD1 or TRBD2 (5 bases each). The germline V and J ends were trimmed by 4 bases and 0 bases, with 23 bases remaining between them. This CDR3 contains 19 residues. Per germline, CDR1 SGHRS and CDR2 YFSETQ. For the CDR3, the DNA is TGCGCCAGCAGCCTCTCGGGACCCTTAGGAGGATTAGCCAAAAACATTCAGTACTTC. Its translation is CASSLSGPLGGLAKNIQYF.

The sample holds many counts of this clonotype. The chain has TRBV28 and TRBJ2-3, with 12 bases lining up with TRBD2. CDR1 and CDR2 from the germline V gene are MDHEN and SYDVKM. The CDR3 runs to 16 residues. V was clipped by 6 bases and J by 7 bases; unmatched bases: 11. CDR3 amino acids: CASSDGGTSGSYTQYF. Written as DNA, the CDR3 is TGTGCCAGCAGCGATGGCGGGACTAGCGGGTCCTATACGCAGTATTTT.

The chain couples TRBV20-1 to TRBJ1-2; tentatively, D is TRBD1 (6 bases). The CDR3 extends over 15 amino acids. The germline V and J ends were trimmed by 3 bases and 0 bases, with 14 bases remaining between them. The germline gives CDR1 DFQATT, CDR2 SNEGSKA (reference sequence). CDR3 DNA: TGCAGTGCTAGCCCCCCGGCAGGGGCTAACTATGGCTACACCTTC. It yields the protein CSASPPAGANYGYTF.

Many counts were recorded for this clonotype. The J gene is TRBJ2-2, the V gene TRBV5-1; a weak D match, TRBD2 (6 bases). CDR1 is SGHRS, CDR2 YFSETQ, per germline. V was cut by 6 bases and J by 8 bases, with 11 bases left in between. The CDR3 length is 12 residues. The CDR3 DNA sequence: TGCGCCAGCACCCGGGAGTATGGGGAGCTGTTTTTT. Its translation is CASTREYGELFF.

The genes are TRBV7-2 and TRBJ2-4; D unclear. Deletions cut 4 bases from V and 2 bases from J, with 9 bases between. From germline, CDR1 is SGHTA and CDR2 FQGNSA. The CDR3 spans 14 residues. The CDR3 DNA is TGTGCCAGCAGCTGGGGTGGGTCCAAAAACATTCAGTACTTC. Its translation: CASSWGGSKNIQYF.

There are many counts of this clonotype. The J gene is TRBJ2-3, the V gene TRBV20-1; either TRBD1 or TRBD2 may fit D (5 bases each). Trimming stripped 2 bases from V and 1 base from J, with 13 bases between. The CDR3 covers 15 residues. Germline assignment: CDR1 DFQATT and CDR2 SNEGSKA (reference sequence). The CDR3: CSARPGDLRTDTQYF. As DNA, the CDR3 is TGCAGTGCTAGACCTGGGGACCTACGCACAGATACGCAGTATTTT.

This clonotype occurred a few times. V usage is TRBV5-1 and J usage is TRBJ1-1, with D perhaps TRBD1 (6 bases). Germline V gene sequence: CDR1 SGHRS, CDR2 YFSETQ. This CDR3 has 14 amino acids. With 0 bases removed from V and 4 bases from J, the gap between germline ends came to 10 bases. In DNA form, the CDR3 reads TGCGCCAGCAGCTTGGAGGGGGGGCTCACTGAAGCTTTCTTT. As protein: CASSLEGGLTEAFF.

This clonotype was counted at least ten times. The chain links TRBV28 to TRBJ1-5; the match to TRBD1 covers 10 bases. V trimming: 3 bases; J trimming: 1 base; junction bases outside the gene matches: 6. This CDR3 has 17 residues. CDR1 is MDHEN and CDR2 is SYDVKM in the germline V gene. The CDR3 DNA reads as TGTGCCAGCAGTTTGCCGGGACAGGGGTACAGCAATCAGCCCCAGCATTTT. It encodes CASSLPGQGYSNQPQHF.

This clonotype has at least ten counts. The chain combines TRBV5-1 with TRBJ2-2; 11 bases align to TRBD1. The ends lost 0 bases at V and 7 bases at J; junction bases unmatched: 8. The germline V gene encodes CDR1 SGHRS and CDR2 YFSETQ. The CDR3 sequence is 17 residues long. The CDR3 nucleotides are TGCGCCAGCAGCTTGGAGCCGAGGACAGGGGGCGGCGGGGAGCTGTTTTTT. Translating gives CASSLEPRTGGGGELFF.

The table lists this clonotype with a few counts. The chain links TRBV7-6 to TRBJ1-3; no firm D call. V shed 1 base and J shed 4 bases, with 8 bases lying between them. Germline-derived CDR1 and CDR2 are SGHVS and FNYEAQ. This CDR3 contains 14 residues. The CDR3 is CASSLDGPGNTIYF. The CDR3 nucleotides read TGTGCCAGCAGCTTAGACGGGCCCGGAAACACCATATATTTT.

This clonotype occurred many times. J is TRBJ2-3 and V is TRBV5-5, with 10 bases lining up with TRBD2. There are 16 residues in the CDR3. Germline trimming cut 2 bases from V and 5 bases from J; bases unmatched to any gene: 8. Germline V gives CDR1 SGHKS, CDR2 YYEKEE (reference sequence). The CDR3 reads CASSLTGTSALDTQYF. DNA for the CDR3: TGTGCCAGCAGCTTAACCGGGACTAGCGCTCTAGATACGCAGTATTTT.

This clonotype was counted only a few times. V is TRBV9 and J is TRBJ2-5, with D possibly matching TRBD1 (5 bases). Trimming left V 3 bases short and J 4 bases short, with 13 bases between. The germline CDR1 and CDR2 sequences are SGDLS and YYNGEE. The CDR3 has 14 amino acids. The CDR3 nucleotides are TGTGCCAGCAGCGCCCAGGGTGGGCCAGAGACCCAGTACTTC. Its protein product is CASSAQGGPETQYF.

The chain uses TRBV15 and TRBJ1-3; no firm D call. This CDR3 is 17 amino acids long. Trimming removed 0 bases at V and 0 bases at J, with 12 bases between. Germline V gives CDR1 LNHNV, CDR2 YYDKDF (reference sequence). The CDR3 DNA sequence: TGTGCCACCAGCAGAGATCCCGCCAGCCTCTCTGGAAACACCATATATTTT. Amino acid sequence: CATSRDPASLSGNTIYF.

Ten or more counts support this clonotype. The rearrangement uses TRBV6-5 and TRBJ2-5; a possible D gene is TRBD1 (6 bases). CDR1 MNHEY and CDR2 SVGAGI come from the germline V gene. There are 15 residues in the CDR3. V was cut by 2 bases and J by 1 base, with 11 bases left in between. The CDR3 region has the DNA TGTGCCAGCAGTTACCACGGACAGATCCAAGAGACCCAGTACTTC. Amino acid sequence: CASSYHGQIQETQYF.

The table lists this clonotype with many counts. The rearrangement uses TRBV5-1 and TRBJ2-2; 7 bases are a match to TRBD2. The V gene's germline CDR1 is SGHRS and CDR2 YFSETQ. The CDR3 is made up of 16 amino acids. Trimming took 4 bases from V and 0 from J; bases not matched to a gene: 6. CDR3 loop: CASSQESGTNTGELFF. The CDR3 nucleotides are TGCGCCAGCAGCCAGGAAAGCGGGACGAACACCGGGGAGCTGTTTTTT.

The chain couples TRBV10-2 to TRBJ2-3; TRBD2 matches at 8 bases. Germline V lookup: CDR1 WSHSY, CDR2 SAAADI. V lost 2 bases to trimming and J lost 6 bases; unmatched junction nucleotides: 10. The CDR3 spans 16 residues. The CDR3 region has the DNA TGCGCCAGCAGTGAGGCGGCCGGGAGGGCGGGTGATACGCAGTATTTT. It is translated as CASSEAAGRAGDTQYF.

This clonotype was picked up many times. The chain joins TRBV4-1 to TRBJ1-2; 7 bases match TRBD1. Trimming at V came to 3 bases and at J to 4 bases, leaving 8 bases not matched to a gene. CDR1 MGHRA and CDR2 YSYEKL come from the germline V gene. The CDR3 sequence is 15 residues long. CDR3 DNA sequence: TGCGCCAGCAGCCAGGCTTCGGGACAGAGCTATGGCTACACCTTC. This gives the protein CASSQASGQSYGYTF.

The rearrangement links TRBV7-9 to TRBJ2-5; D not resolved. V was cut by 1 base and J by 5 bases, with 14 bases left in between. This CDR3 has 15 residues. The V gene's germline CDR1 is SEHNR and CDR2 FQNEAQ (reference sequence). The CDR3 region has the DNA TGTGCCAGCAGCTTAGGGGCAGGAGCCTGGGAGACCCAGTACTTC. It is translated as CASSLGAGAWETQYF.

Regarding this clonotype: A read error may be the cause here, since a much bigger clone is one base away. The chain employs TRBV3-1 and TRBJ1-2; tentatively, D is TRBD1 (5 bases). V was pared by 0 bases and J by 10 bases, with 12 bases between. The CDR3 is made up of 13 amino acids. The V gene's germline CDR1 is LGHDT and CDR2 YNNKEL (reference sequence). DNA for the CDR3: TGTGCCAGCAGCCAAGATCACTGGGACTTCTACACCTTC. It is translated as CASSQDHWDFYTF.

This clonotype was seen ten or more times. The gene calls are TRBV20-1 and TRBJ2-2; 7 bases line up with TRBD2. Germline CDR1 reads DFQATT; CDR2 reads SNEGSKA (reference sequence). This CDR3 has 16 amino acids. The V segment lost 3 bases and the J segment 0 bases; nucleotides outside the gene matches: 7. CDR3 sequence: CSASPSGPANTGELFF. The DNA of the CDR3 is TGCAGTGCTAGCCCTAGCGGCCCAGCGAACACCGGGGAGCTGTTTTTT.

At least ten counts were recorded for this clonotype. The V call is TRBV27, the J call TRBJ1-4, with TRBD1 matching over 7 bases. After removal of 2 bases from V and 3 bases from J, the junction contained 6 bases not matched to a gene. Germline CDR1 MNHEY, CDR2 SMNVEV (reference sequence). The CDR3 loop spans 16 amino acids. The CDR3 sequence is CASSLRGRGANEKLFF. For the CDR3, the DNA is TGTGCCAGCAGTTTAAGGGGGCGCGGGGCTAATGAAAAACTGTTTTTT.